This TCR beta chain was recorded in a study of human T cells and chemical hapten exposure (dated by TCRdb to the early 2020s). Describing the broader study: Libraries were pooled for sequencing, and variation in per-sample TCR yields was attributed mainly to small differences in library volumes within the pool. The study tracked peripheral blood TCR repertoire changes in vivo during primary and secondary sensitization to the hapten diphenylcyclopropenone (DPC) in alopecia patients. Each blood RNA sample was used to sequence both TCR alpha and TCR beta chains.

Results the study describes overall, beyond this receptor: Repeated subsampling changed both the strength of the expansion versus patch-test correlation and the threshold at which the correlation became significant. No change with DPC sensitization was found in the number of TCRs above 1 in 1000 frequency, and no evidence of global repertoire structure alterations was found.

Of note for this clonotype: Its antigen target is currently unknown. No quality values exist for individual bases; no much larger clone is one base distant.

The method behind the library was 5' RACE. Sequenced on an Illumina MiSeq. During library preparation, unique molecular identifiers were attached to individual cDNA molecules so that TCRs could be counted quantitatively and reproducibly. In the original analysis: The median number of TCRs per sample was 90,000 to 100,000, ranging from roughly 20,000 to 700,000. The Decombinator software suite was used to annotate the V, J and CDR3 of the TCR reads. Every sample was subsampled to the same number of TCRs (28,000) for the PS versus PT1 abundance plots. Expanded TCRs were defined as absent before sensitization and observed at least eight times at the 2-week time point. TCRdb reran the public reads through fastp at Q25 and MiXCR, keeping productive beta chains. Merged by CDR3 protein, the rows form single entries marked with the most common genes and DNA. The authors' filters were not applied to this entry. Counted in this sample were more than 140,000 distinct CDR3 sequences; 3.5% to 5% of them appeared once. The ten top clones hold approximately 1.3% of the sample.

Total RNA was extracted from unfractionated whole blood collected in Tempus Blood RNA tubes. As TCR sequencing controls, several healthy volunteers were used, with blood taken at day 0, 2 weeks and 6 weeks. The CDR3 measures 15 amino acids from cysteine to phenylalanine. Kept here is only the CDR3 DNA, which spans 45 bases and is read in frame from base 1. CDR1 and CDR2 (LNHDA, SQIVND) derive from the germline V gene (reference sequence). V and J lose 2 bases and 6 bases, and a span of 14 bases separates them. The receptor comes from a female donor in good health. In this chain, TRBV19 is recombined with TRBJ2-1; no D gene call is confident. The DNA sequence is as follows: TGTGCCAGTAGTATAAACCCAGGTACTGTCAATGAGCAGTTCTTC. Its coded protein is CASSINPGTVNEQFF.